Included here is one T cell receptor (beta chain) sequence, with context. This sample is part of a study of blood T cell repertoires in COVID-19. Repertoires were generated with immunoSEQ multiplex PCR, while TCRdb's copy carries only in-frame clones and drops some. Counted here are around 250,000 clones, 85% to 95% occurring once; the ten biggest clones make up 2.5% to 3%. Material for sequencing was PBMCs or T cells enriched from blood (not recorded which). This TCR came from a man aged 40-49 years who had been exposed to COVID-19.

CDR3 nucleotides: TGCGCCAGCAGCCAACAACAGGGGACGTACAATGAGCAGTTCTTC. Amino acid sequence: CASSQQQGTYNEQFF. The rearrangement uses TRBV4-1 and TRBJ2-1, with 7 positions matching TRBD1. V was clipped by 2 bases and J by 4 bases; unmatched bases: 5. This CDR3 contains 15 residues. The V gene's germline CDR1 is MGHRA and CDR2 YSYEKL.